One sample yielded the 13 T cell receptor beta chains listed below, sequenced in a study of T cell changes during pregnancy in multiple sclerosis. The data were produced by immunoSEQ multiplex PCR, yet TCRdb's version contains in-frame clones alone and is incomplete. There are under 95,000 clones in the sample; almost 95% occur only once, and about 2% lies in the top ten. The sample here was peripheral blood, taken after pregnancy. These TCRs come from a female donor with multiple sclerosis, enrolled in a pregnancy study.

The chain joins TRBV19 to TRBJ2-7; TRBD2 agrees at 9 bases. In germline, CDR1 is LNHDA, CDR2 SQIVND (reference sequence). Unmatched junction bases numbered 5, after V lost 7 bases and J lost 4 bases. The CDR3 is made up of 13 amino acids. In nucleotides, the CDR3 is TGTGCCAGTACTTGGCGGGAGGGTTACGAGCAGTACTTC. Translated: CASTWREGYEQYF.

The chain joins TRBV7-6 to TRBJ2-7; 9 bases agree with TRBD2. CDR1 and CDR2 (germline): SGHVS, FNYEAQ. This CDR3 has 15 residues. The ends lost 0 bases at V and 2 bases at J; junction bases unmatched: 2. Here the CDR3 DNA reads TGTGCCAGCAGCTTAGCTGCGGGAGGGACCTACGAGCAGTACTTC. It codes for CASSLAAGGTYEQYF.

The CDR3 DNA reads TGTGCCAGCAGCCAGGACAGGGTGGGCACTGAAGCTTTCTTT. Its protein is CASSQDRVGTEAFF. The chain uses TRBV9 and TRBJ1-1; 8 nucleotides match TRBD1. Germline V gene sequence: CDR1 SGDLS, CDR2 YYNGEE. This CDR3 has 14 amino acids. V shed 4 bases and J 4 bases; nucleotides not matched to a gene: 6.

This chain links TRBV30 with TRBJ1-3, with D maybe TRBD1 (6 bases). CDR1 is GTSNPN, CDR2 SVGIG, per germline (reference sequence). This CDR3 is built from 13 residues. Trimming cost V 5 bases and J 4 bases, with 12 bases left between them. This CDR3 is CAWQTGLGNTIYF. CDR3 DNA: TGTGCCTGGCAGACAGGTCTGGGAAACACCATATATTTT.

This clone was recorded once. The rearrangement links TRBV6-5 to TRBJ2-1; 7 positions agree with TRBD2. J lost 12 bases, V lost 2 bases, and 7 bases had no gene match. Germline lookup yields CDR1 MNHEY and CDR2 SVGAGI. This CDR3 spans 13 amino acids. The CDR3 coding sequence is TGTGCCAGCAGTTACCCCGGACTAGGCGGGCAGTTCTTC. This encodes CASSYPGLGGQFF.

V usage is TRBV7-3 and J usage is TRBJ2-1, with D possibly matching TRBD2 (5 bases). The CDR3 contains 15 residues. V was shortened by 2 bases and J by 3 bases, with 11 bases between the two germline ends. Germline V gene data show CDR1 as SGHTA and CDR2 as FQGTGA. CDR3 nucleotides: TGTGCCAGCAGCTTAGACTACCGGGACTACAATGAGCAGTTCTTC. It translates to CASSLDYRDYNEQFF.

This clone has only one observation. The chain carries TRBV6-5 and TRBJ2-3; TRBD1 is a possible D gene (6 bases). The V and J ends lost 6 bases and 5 bases respectively, with 18 bases between them. This CDR3 spans 15 amino acids. In germline, CDR1 is MNHEY, CDR2 SVGAGI. As DNA, the CDR3 is TGTGCCAGCAGGTCCCAAAGGGGGAGACAAGATACGCAGTATTTT. Encoded protein: CASRSQRGRQDTQYF.

The rearrangement uses TRBV7-2 and TRBJ1-1; 9 bases map to TRBD1. The germline CDR1 and CDR2 sequences are SGHTA and FQGNSA. CDR3 size: 15 residues. Trimming at V came to 10 bases and at J to 1 base, leaving 10 bases not matched to a gene. Written as DNA, the CDR3 is TGTGCCACTAGGCCGCCACAGGGGGCGAACACTGAAGCTTTCTTT. Translation gives CATRPPQGANTEAFF. Together with reference TRBV7-2 and TRBJ1-1, the CDR3 gives the full variable domain: GAGVSQSPSNKVTEKGKDVELRCDPISGHTALYWYRQSLGQGLEFLIYFQGNSAPDKSGLPSDRFSAERTGGSVSTLTIQRTQQEDSAVYLCATRPPQGANTEAFFGQGTRLTVV.

This chain joins TRBV30 and TRBJ2-5, with 9 bases aligning to TRBD2. Unmatched junction bases numbered 4, after V lost 0 bases and J lost 2 bases. Germline lookup yields CDR1 GTSNPN and CDR2 SVGIG (reference sequence). The CDR3 sequence is 15 residues long. The CDR3 reads CAWSVTSGRQETQYF. Here the CDR3 DNA reads TGTGCCTGGAGTGTGACTAGCGGTAGACAAGAGACCCAGTACTTC.

The chain uses TRBV19 and TRBJ2-2; a weak D match, TRBD2 (7 bases). CDR3 length equals 16 residues. From germline, CDR1 is LNHDA and CDR2 SQIVND (reference sequence). V lost 1 base and J 4 bases, leaving 13 bases between the germline ends. Here the CDR3 DNA reads TGTGCCAGTAGTATAGTGGGGGGGGCTGGCACCGGGGAGCTGTTTTTT. Protein: CASSIVGGAGTGELFF.

The chain uses TRBV5-8 and TRBJ1-6; D unclear. The CDR3 runs 14 residues. V was shortened by 0 bases and J by 9 bases, with 10 bases between the two germline ends. Looked up from germline, CDR1 is SGHTS and CDR2 is YDEGEE. The CDR3 DNA follows: TGTGCCAGCAGCTTGGTGGGGAGAACTTCACCCCTCCACTTT. It is translated as CASSLVGRTSPLHF. Using reference TRBV5-8 and TRBJ1-6 for the parts outside the CDR3, the full variable domain is EAGVTQSPTHLIKTRGQQATLRCSPISGHTSVYWYQQALGLGLQFLLWYDEGEERNRGNFPPRFSGRQFPNYSSELNVNALELEDSALYLCASSLVGRTSPLHFGNGTRLTVT.

CDR3 DNA: TGTGCCAGCAGCTTGGTTGCGGGGGGCTCTGGAAACACCATATATTTT. Its protein product is CASSLVAGGSGNTIYF. The chain links TRBV5-6 to TRBJ1-3; weak D call: TRBD1 (5 bases). CDR1 and CDR2 from the germline V gene are SGHDT and YYEEEE. V gave up 0 bases and J gave up 0 bases, with 10 bases separating them. The CDR3 loop spans 16 amino acids. The complete variable domain, with remaining parts taken from reference TRBV5-6 and TRBJ1-3, reads DAGVTQSPTHLIKTRGQQVTLRCSPKSGHDTVSWYQQALGQGPQFIFQYYEEEERQRGNFPDRFSGHQFPNYSSELNVNALLLGDSALYLCASSLVAGGSGNTIYFGEGSWLTVV.

The CDR3 region has the DNA TGTGCCAGCAGCCAAGATAGGCGGCAGAACACTGAAGCTTTCTTT. It codes for CASSQDRRQNTEAFF. This chain links TRBV4-2 with TRBJ1-1; D gene ambiguous. Germline V CDR1 and CDR2: LGHNA, YNFKEQ. The ends were cut back, 0 bases at V and 1 base at J, with 9 bases in the middle. The CDR3 has 15 residues.